The clone carrying this TCR beta chain showed up just a few times. Its matching antigen is unknown. This sample was included in a study of blood T cells in healthy people across ages. Study conclusions and caveats: With unsorted PBMCs, a conclusive comparison of naive versus antigen-experienced cells was not possible. A strong correlation was found between TCR beta diversity and the percentage of naive T cells.

Donors each provided about 10 milliliters of peripheral blood. This CDR3 contains 14 residues. V gave up 7 bases and J gave up 0 bases, with 12 bases separating them. In germline, CDR1 is MDHEN, CDR2 SYDVKM. Primed by a sample-barcoded 5' primer and a J-beta primer mix, a second PCR proceeded for about 7 to 11 cycles. Through a template-switch adaptor with 12 random nucleotides, each cDNA molecule received a tag. Each CDR3 protein is one row after TCRdb ran MiXCR on the 5' RACE reads. The sample includes about 970,000 distinct CDR3 sequences, just over 50% of them seen just once. J is TRBJ2-5 and V is TRBV28, with D possibly matching TRBD2 (6 bases). The origin of this receptor is a woman aged 55-75 years in good health. The sequencing sample was made of blood. Written as DNA, the CDR3 is TGTGCCAGCAAAGACGGAGGGAACCAAGAGACCCAGTACTTC. It yields the protein CASKDGGNQETQYF.